The TCR beta chain described here comes from a study of cytomegalovirus exposure and HLA in healthy donors. Points from the study as a whole: The availability of immune exposure information extended only to CMV serostatus. Earlier analysis yielded a pattern in which most TCR beta V segments were productive about 90% or about 30% of the time. When presence/absence was analysed, sequencing depth was taken to be roughly uniform across donors. A later analysis linked a missense DCLRE1C variant to TCR beta V- and J-gene trimming.

Remarks on this clone: What it binds is unknown.

V lost 0 bases and J lost 2; bases outside the gene matches: 4. The CDR3 has 15 amino acids. Per germline, CDR1 LNHNV and CDR2 YYDKDF (reference sequence). PCR primers comprised 60 Vbeta and 13 Jbeta primers. Generated by immunoSEQ multiplex PCR, the TCRdb table keeps only in-frame clones and is missing some. The sample has about 140,000 clones, approximately 83% seen once. The sequenced sample was PBMCs. The source of this sequence is a male donor in good health and CMV-seronegative. V usage is TRBV15 and J usage is TRBJ2-7, with TRBD1 matching 7 bases. The CDR3 reads CATSRDSGTAYEQYF. DNA for the CDR3: TGTGCCACCAGCAGAGATTCCGGGACAGCCTACGAGCAGTACTTC.